These 4 T cell receptor beta chains share one sample of origin, sequenced in a study of cytomegalovirus exposure and HLA in healthy donors. PCR amplification relied on 60 Vbeta primers (plus 13 Jbeta primers). TCRdb's table, derived via immunoSEQ multiplex PCR, lists solely in-frame clones and lacks some. The repertoire holds 95,000 to 100,000 clones, with over 65% as singletons. Sequencing was carried out using PBMCs. The receptor set was obtained from a male donor in good health and CMV-seronegative.

V and J are TRBV4-1 and TRBJ2-3, with D possibly matching TRBD2 (5 bases). Trimming cost V 0 bases and J 3 bases, with 7 bases left between them. Germline loops: CDR1 MGHRA, CDR2 YSYEKL. This CDR3 spans 14 amino acids. The CDR3 loop reads CASSQDRGTDTQYF. For the CDR3, the DNA is TGCGCCAGCAGCCAAGATCGGGGTACAGATACGCAGTATTTT.

The chain joins TRBV30 to TRBJ2-5; the match to TRBD2 covers 7 bases. The end of the DNA fits TRBJ2-7 better, so the J call may be wrong. Germline V gives CDR1 GTSNPN, CDR2 SVGIG (reference sequence). The CDR3 sequence is 14 residues long. The CDR3 loop reads CAWSLSAGVPEQYF. CDR3 nucleotides: TGTGCCTGGAGCCTATCGGCGGGAGTCCCCGAGCAGTACTTC.

This chain connects TRBV7-9 to TRBJ2-7; D is perhaps TRBD1 (6 bases). The CDR3 consists of 15 residues. Looked up from germline, CDR1 is SEHNR and CDR2 is FQNEAQ (reference sequence). The V gene lost 10 bases and the J gene lost 0 bases, with 19 bases spanning the gap. The CDR3 loop is CATETEEQGSYEQYF. DNA of the CDR3: TGTGCCACCGAAACGGAAGAACAGGGCTCCTACGAGCAGTACTTC.

V gene TRBV30 combines with J gene TRBJ2-1, with 14 bases fitting TRBD2. The germline V gene has CDR1 GTSNPN and CDR2 SVGIG (reference sequence). V lost 3 bases, J lost 10 bases, and 8 bases stayed unmatched. The CDR3 contains 15 residues. The CDR3 loop reads CAWSPGLAGVREQFF. The CDR3 DNA is TGTGCCTGGAGCCCGGGACTAGCGGGAGTAAGGGAGCAGTTCTTC.